These 23 T cell receptor beta chains were all obtained from the same sample, sequenced in a study of T cells after posttransplantation cyclophosphamide. A marrow graft followed busulfan-fludarabine conditioning, with cyclophosphamide on days +3 and +4. Profiled with immunoSEQ multiplex PCR; TCRdb holds only in-frame clones, not every one. Among approximately 1,600 clones listed, 60% to 80% were seen once. The material was CD4+ T cells sorted from blood, obtained after allogeneic stem cell transplant with posttransplant cyclophosphamide. These receptors were obtained from a female patient in her 60s who received an allogeneic stem cell transplant from a related donor and was CMV-positive. T cells may partly derive from the graft donor.

The rearrangement uses TRBV30 and TRBJ1-2; D is unresolved. CDR3 length: 13 residues. The germline V and J ends were trimmed by 4 bases and 4 bases, with 13 bases remaining between them. Germline V gene data show CDR1 as GTSNPN and CDR2 as SVGIG (reference sequence). CDR3 in DNA: TGTGCCTGGACGAGGACTGCTCTCTATGGCTACACCTTC. Translating gives CAWTRTALYGYTF.

The CDR3 bases are TGTGCCAGCAGTTTAAAGTCCGGGCCAGGGGGCTTGGGGCAGTACTTC. Its translation: CASSLKSGPGGLGQYF. The chain links TRBV27 to TRBJ2-7; 8 bases are a match to TRBD1. The CDR3 length is 16 residues. V shed 2 bases and J 9 bases; nucleotides not matched to a gene: 15. The germline V gene has CDR1 MNHEY and CDR2 SMNVEV (reference sequence).

This clone has a handful of counts. The chain links TRBV7-3 to TRBJ2-7; 9 nucleotides line up with TRBD1. The ends lost 5 bases at V and 6 bases at J; junction bases unmatched: 11. The germline V gene encodes CDR1 SGHTA and CDR2 FQGTGA. The CDR3 extends over 15 amino acids. For the CDR3, the DNA is TGTGCCAGCAGCAAAGATCGGGACAGGGTTTTCGAGCAGTACTTC. Its translation is CASSKDRDRVFEQYF.

The chain combines TRBV6-5 with TRBJ2-1, with TRBD2 matching 13 bases. The CDR3 spans 16 residues. Germline V gene data show CDR1 as MNHEY and CDR2 as SVGAGI. V shed 4 bases, J shed 6 bases, and the junction held 6 bases outside the gene matches. The CDR3 sequence is CASSSSTSGRANEQFF. CDR3 DNA sequence: TGTGCCAGCAGTTCCTCAACTAGCGGGAGGGCCAATGAGCAGTTCTTC.

The table lists this clone with a few counts. This sequence joins TRBV5-4 and TRBJ1-2; the D is unclear. The CDR3 consists of 15 residues. Germline V gives CDR1 SGHNT, CDR2 YYREEE (reference sequence). V was clipped by 0 bases and J by 4 bases, with 13 bases between them. The CDR3 coding sequence is TGTGCCAGCAGCTTGGACACCAAATCGGGCTATGGCTACACCTTC. Protein: CASSLDTKSGYGYTF.

The V gene is TRBV25-1, the J gene TRBJ2-2; 8 positions agree with TRBD1. J was trimmed by 5 bases and V by 6 bases; bases with no gene match: 2. This CDR3 comprises 13 residues. Per the germline V gene, CDR1 is MGHDK and CDR2 is SYGVNS. CDR3 region: CASRDRATGELFF. The CDR3 nucleotides are TGTGCCAGCAGGGACAGGGCGACCGGGGAGCTGTTTTTT.

This CDR3 is CASSLDGRAYGYTF. CDR3 DNA: TGTGCCAGCAGCCTGGACGGCAGGGCCTATGGCTACACCTTC. J is TRBJ1-2 and V is TRBV5-4, with D possibly matching TRBD1 (5 bases). Germline loops: CDR1 SGHNT, CDR2 YYREEE (reference sequence). Trimming cost V 4 bases and J 4 bases, with 14 bases left between them. The CDR3 consists of 14 residues.

The chain's CDR3 is CASSPDRGRLDSPLHF. DNA of the CDR3: TGCGCCAGCAGCCCAGACAGGGGGCGATTGGATTCACCCCTCCACTTT. The chain has TRBV5-1 and TRBJ1-6; 10 nucleotides agree with TRBD1. Germline trimming cut 4 bases from V and 8 bases from J; bases unmatched to any gene: 9. This CDR3 has 16 residues. Germline assignment: CDR1 SGHRS and CDR2 YFSETQ.

The chain joins TRBV30 to TRBJ2-7, with 10 bases lining up with TRBD2. V was clipped by 3 bases and J by 3 bases; unmatched bases: 5. Germline CDR1 is GTSNPN and CDR2 is SVGIG (reference sequence). This CDR3 region has 14 residues. CDR3: CAWRYGLAVYEQYF. The CDR3 DNA reads as TGTGCCTGGAGATACGGACTAGCGGTCTACGAGCAGTACTTC.

J is TRBJ2-2 and V is TRBV7-2; 10 bases align to TRBD2. CDR3 length: 16 residues. V lost 5 bases, J lost 0 bases, and 3 bases stayed unmatched. The germline V gene encodes CDR1 SGHTA and CDR2 FQGNSA. The CDR3 reads CASSRGTSANTGELFF. The CDR3 region has the DNA TGTGCCAGCAGCAGAGGGACTAGCGCGAACACCGGGGAGCTGTTTTTT.

The chain joins TRBV27 to TRBJ2-1; 8 nucleotides align to TRBD1. The trim removed 9 bases at V and 6 bases at J, leaving 13 bases unmatched. The CDR3 loop spans 15 amino acids. Germline CDR1 reads MNHEY; CDR2 reads SMNVEV (reference sequence). The CDR3, as DNA: TGTGCCAGAATCACCGGGGGACAGGTCAGCAATGAGCAGTTCTTC. Translation: CARITGGQVSNEQFF.

V gene TRBV19 combines with J gene TRBJ2-2; 7 bases align to TRBD1. Germline V gene sequence: CDR1 LNHDA, CDR2 SQIVND (reference sequence). With 6 bases clipped from V and 0 bases from J, the junction kept 7 bases outside the gene matches. This CDR3 has 16 residues. CDR3 nucleotide sequence: TGTGCCAGTAGCTCCGGGACAGCTTCGAACACCGGGGAGCTGTTTTTT. Protein sequence: CASSSGTASNTGELFF.

The V gene is TRBV19, the J gene TRBJ2-5, with 11 positions matching TRBD2. The CDR3 runs to 17 residues. The junction had 9 bases not matched to a gene; V was cut back by 5 bases and J by 1 base. CDR1 is LNHDA, CDR2 SQIVND, per germline (reference sequence). CDR3 bases: TGTGCCAGTAGTCGCTACGCCGGGACTAGCGGCCAAGAGACCCAGTACTTC. It encodes CASSRYAGTSGQETQYF.

The chain employs TRBV6-1 and TRBJ2-7, with 16 bases fitting TRBD2. Germline V gene sequence: CDR1 MNHNS, CDR2 SASEGT. Trimming at V came to 1 base and at J to 7 bases, leaving 13 bases not matched to a gene. The CDR3 consists of 19 residues. CDR3 sequence reads: CASSEGAAGLAGGPGEQYF. CDR3 DNA: TGTGCCAGCAGTGAAGGCGCAGCGGGACTAGCGGGGGGGCCGGGGGAGCAGTACTTC.

The chain joins TRBV18 to TRBJ2-5; D perhaps matches TRBD2 (6 bases). Germline V lookup: CDR1 KGHSH, CDR2 LQKENI. V shed 6 bases and J shed 2 bases, with 16 bases lying between them. The CDR3 length is 15 residues. This CDR3 reads CASSLGTGVQETQYF. CDR3 in DNA: TGTGCCAGCTCCCTCGGGACTGGGGTACAAGAGACCCAGTACTTC.

A word on this clone: One junction end disagrees with the germline gene, perhaps due to a read error. V usage is TRBV4-3 and J usage is TRBJ2-3; 7 nucleotides match TRBD2. The CDR3 sequence is 14 residues long. From germline, CDR1 is LGHNA and CDR2 YSLEER. The CDR3 loop is CASSPMGGTPRVLF. The CDR3 coding sequence is TGCGCCAGCAGCCCCATGGGGGGGACGCCGAGGGTATTATTT.

The rearrangement links TRBV7-8 to TRBJ1-2; 7 nucleotides line up with TRBD1. V was pared by 1 base and J by 8 bases, with 4 bases of the junction left unmatched. The CDR3 totals 13 residues. The V gene's germline CDR1 is SGHVS and CDR2 FQNEAQ. The CDR3 DNA follows: TGTGCCAGCAGCTTAGACAGGGGCGGCGGCTACACCTTC. Protein: CASSLDRGGGYTF. The full variable domain, with the rest looked up from reference TRBV7-8 and TRBJ1-2, is GAGVSQSPRYKVAKRGQDVALRCDPISGHVSLFWYQQALGQGPEFLTYFQNEAQLDKSGLPSDRFFAERPEGSVSTLKIQRTQQEDSAVYLCASSLDRGGGYTFGSGTRLTVV.

The chain links TRBV5-4 to TRBJ2-3, with 11 bases identical to TRBD2. Germline CDR1 SGHNT, CDR2 YYREEE (reference sequence). V lost 3 bases and J lost 3; bases outside the gene matches: 6. The CDR3 covers 16 residues. CDR3 amino acids: CASSSSGTSGTDTQYF. The CDR3 bases are TGTGCCAGCAGCTCATCCGGGACTAGCGGTACAGATACGCAGTATTTT.

The sample holds a few counts of this clone. The rearrangement joins TRBV30 to TRBJ1-1, with 7 bases aligning to TRBD1. V dropped 3 bases and J dropped 1; count of bases not matched to a gene: 20. The CDR3 is 19 amino acids. CDR1 is GTSNPN, CDR2 SVGIG, per germline (reference sequence). The CDR3 DNA sequence: TGTGCCTGGAGAAGACAGGGCGGAAGTATAAGGACCCGGAACACTGAAGCTTTCTTT. Protein: CAWRRQGGSIRTRNTEAFF.

The chain uses TRBV19 and TRBJ2-3, with D unclear. Germline-derived CDR1 and CDR2 are LNHDA and SQIVND (reference sequence). V was trimmed by 3 bases and J by 1 base, leaving 11 bases between them. This CDR3 has 15 amino acids. The CDR3 reads CASSILGAGTDTQYF. DNA of the CDR3: TGTGCCAGTAGTATTCTCGGAGCAGGCACAGATACGCAGTATTTT. The complete variable domain, with remaining parts taken from reference TRBV19 and TRBJ2-3, reads DGGITQSPKYLFRKEGQNVTLSCEQNLNHDAMYWYRQDPGQGLRLIYYSQIVNDFQKGDIAEGYSVSREKKESFPLTVTSAQKNPTAFYLCASSILGAGTDTQYFGPGTRLTVL.

This clone rates as large. This rearrangement joins TRBV6-5 to TRBJ2-7, with 13 bases lining up with TRBD2. The V segment lost 0 bases and the J segment 2 bases; nucleotides outside the gene matches: 1. CDR1 is MNHEY and CDR2 is SVGAGI in the germline V gene. CDR3 length equals 16 residues. CDR3: CASSYSTSGRTYEQYF. In nucleotides, the CDR3 is TGTGCCAGCAGTTACTCGACTAGCGGGAGGACCTACGAGCAGTACTTC.

V and J are TRBV28 and TRBJ2-7; the match to TRBD1 covers 7 bases. Germline assignment: CDR1 MDHEN and CDR2 SYDVKM. The CDR3 spans 17 residues. V was pared by 2 bases and J by 2 bases, with 12 bases of the junction left unmatched. The CDR3 protein is CASSLIGGEKSPYEQYF. For the CDR3, the DNA is TGTGCCAGCAGTTTAATAGGGGGCGAGAAGAGTCCCTACGAGCAGTACTTC.

The V gene is TRBV5-4, the J gene TRBJ1-1; D not resolved. CDR1 is SGHNT, CDR2 YYREEE, per germline (reference sequence). The CDR3 totals 16 residues. Trimming stripped 4 bases from V and 3 bases from J, with 19 bases between. Here the CDR3 reads CASSLYTTSVDTEAFF. The CDR3 DNA is TGTGCCAGCAGCCTATATACCACCTCCGTGGACACTGAAGCTTTCTTT.